A single TCR beta chain is shown here with its context. Its antigen is currently not known. It has no much larger one-base neighbor in the sample; base qualities were not kept. The source of the sample is a study of graft-versus-host responses after intestinal transplantation (TCRdb year 2021). Some background on the complete study: The transplants that recipients got were multivisceral, liver-intestinal, or isolated intestinal. All recipients received anti-thymocyte globulin induction followed by maintenance tacrolimus and steroids for around 3 years. After intestinal transplantation, graft-versus-host and host-versus-graft alloreactive T cell clones in the graft, circulation and bone marrow were tracked using bulk TCR-beta CDR3 sequencing. Alloreactive clones were identified by sequencing pre-transplant mixed lymphocyte reaction products and comparing them with unstimulated pre-transplant donor and recipient T cells. A cohort of around 25 intestinal transplant recipients, including one retransplant, was enrolled, and 3 patients lacking pretransplant specimens were excluded. Donor T cell macrochimerism was defined as a peak of at least 4% donor T cells among recipient peripheral blood mononuclear cells. Instead of going to the commercial service, samples from a few later patients were sequenced in-house on an Illumina MiSeq and processed with MiXCR.

CDR3 length: 16 amino acids, cysteine to phenylalanine. CDR3 DNA is the only sequence kept; it has 48 bases, read in frame from the first base. The germline V end is reduced by 5 bases and the J end by 5 bases; junction bases left unmatched: 10. The germline V gene encodes CDR1 PRHDT and CDR2 FYEKMQ (reference sequence). The investigation overall reported the following: The relatively low number and heterogeneity of intestinal transplant patients limited the conclusions. In the allografts of patients with donor T cell macrochimerism, GvH to HvG T cell clonal ratios were high. GvH clones turned up in recipient bone marrow, with some appearing earlier in ileal mucosa or blood, a pattern consistent with an intestinal mucosal origin. Peak levels of circulating GvH clones were associated with declines in HvG clones early after transplant.

In the first month after transplant, blood samples were collected up to 4 times, and after that at least monthly when available. Library prep was done by the immunoSEQ multiplex PCR assay. High-throughput TCR-beta CDR3 sequencing of genomic DNA from most patients was performed by Adaptive Biotechnologies. From the authors' description of their analysis: Adaptive's ImmunoSEQ software supplied the TCR sequencing data for 15 to 20 patients, while MiXCR and VDJtools were used to process a few other patients. CDR3 nucleotide sequences shared by donor and recipient were removed because the origin of these sequences could not be assigned. At least 2-fold expansion over unstimulated cells and a minimum CFSE-low frequency of 0.002% (template counts) or 0.001% (read counts) were required for clones to be classified as alloreactive. Clones detected in sequenced pre-transplant spleen, lymph node, or MLR CFSE-low populations of the donor or recipient were defined as mappable. The cumulative frequency of alloreactive clones was calculated as a percentage of all sequences, weighted by copy number. TCRdb stores this immuneACCESS table with in-frame sequences only. Part of the clones is absent; in the studies checked, under half of the shortfall reflects unresolved V genes, and no reason is known for the rest. V, J and clone size are those of that table, while D and trimming were read from the DNA. The sample contains under 50,000 clones, nearly 90% of them found a single time. The biggest ten clones account for over 6% of the sample.

The source of this sequence is a human patient who received an intestinal transplant, so some T cells may come from the graft donor. The sample consisted of PBMCs, taken roughly 270 days after transplant. Recombination connected TRBV13 to TRBJ1-1; TRBD1 fits 11 bases in the junction. The CDR3 reads CASSPRDRGVGTEAFF. The sequenced DNA: TGTGCCAGCAGCCCGCGGGACAGGGGGGTAGGAACTGAAGCTTTCTTT. Supplemented by the reference TRBV13 and TRBJ1-1 proteins around the CDR3, the complete variable domain is AAGVIQSPRHLIKEKRETATLKCYPIPRHDTVYWYQQGPGQDPQFLISFYEKMQSDKGSIPDRFSAQQFSDYHSELNMSSLELGDSALYFCASSPRDRGVGTEAFFGQGTRLTVV.